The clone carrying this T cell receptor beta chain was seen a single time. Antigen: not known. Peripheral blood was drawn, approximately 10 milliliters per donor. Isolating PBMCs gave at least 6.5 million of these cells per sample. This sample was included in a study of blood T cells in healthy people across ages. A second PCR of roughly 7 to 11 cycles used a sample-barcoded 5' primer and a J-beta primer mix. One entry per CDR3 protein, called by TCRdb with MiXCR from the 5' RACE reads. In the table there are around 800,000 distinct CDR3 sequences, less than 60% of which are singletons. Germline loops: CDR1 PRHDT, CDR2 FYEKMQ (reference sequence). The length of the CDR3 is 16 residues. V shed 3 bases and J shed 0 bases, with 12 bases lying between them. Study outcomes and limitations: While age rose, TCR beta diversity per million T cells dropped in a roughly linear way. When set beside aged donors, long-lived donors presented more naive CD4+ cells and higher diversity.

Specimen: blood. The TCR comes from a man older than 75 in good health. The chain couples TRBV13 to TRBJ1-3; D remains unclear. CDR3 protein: CASSFEGRTSGNTIYF. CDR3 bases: TGTGCCAGCAGCTTTGAAGGACGGACCTCTGGAAACACCATATATTTT.